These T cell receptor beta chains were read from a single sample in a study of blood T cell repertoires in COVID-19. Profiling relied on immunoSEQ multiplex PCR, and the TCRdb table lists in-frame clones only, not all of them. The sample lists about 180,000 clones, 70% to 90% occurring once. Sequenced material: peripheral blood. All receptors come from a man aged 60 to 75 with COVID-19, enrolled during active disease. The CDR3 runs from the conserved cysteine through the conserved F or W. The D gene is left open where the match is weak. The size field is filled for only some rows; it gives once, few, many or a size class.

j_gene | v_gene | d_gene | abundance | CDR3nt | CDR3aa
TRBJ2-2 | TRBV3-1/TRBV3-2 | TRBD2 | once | TGTGCCAGCAGCCAAGGGGTTAGCGGGAGCAGTATCGGGGAGCTGTTTTTT | CASSQGVSGSSIGELFF
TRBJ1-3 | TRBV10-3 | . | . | TGTGCCATCAGTGACGTGAGTGGAAACACCATATATTTT | CAISDVSGNTIYF
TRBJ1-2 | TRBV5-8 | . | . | TGTGCCAGCAGCTTGGTTCGGGCTAACTATGGCTACACCTTC | CASSLVRANYGYTF
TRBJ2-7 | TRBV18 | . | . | TGTGCCAGCTCACCATCTGGCGGATACTACGAGCAGTACTTC | CASSPSGGYYEQYF
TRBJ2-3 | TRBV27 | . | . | TGTGCCAGCAGTTTTGGCGGGGTTATCACAGATACGCAGTATTTT | CASSFGGVITDTQYF
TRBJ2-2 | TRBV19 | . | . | TGTGCCAGTAGGTCGACAGGGAACACCGGGGAGCTGTTTTTT | CASRSTGNTGELFF
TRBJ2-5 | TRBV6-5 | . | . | TGTGCCAGCAGTCCAGGGATTCAAGAGACCCAGTACTTC | CASSPGIQETQYF
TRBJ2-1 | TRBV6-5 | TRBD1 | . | TGTGCCAGCAGGGGACAGGGACTCTACAATGAGCAGTTCTTC | CASRGQGLYNEQFF
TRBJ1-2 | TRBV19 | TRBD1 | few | TGTGCCAGTAGTAGAAACTCAGGGGGCCCTAACTATGGCTACACCTTC | CASSRNSGGPNYGYTF
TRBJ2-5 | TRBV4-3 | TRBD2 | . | TGCGCCAGCAGCCAAGATTTAGCGGGGCTCCAAGAGACCCAGTACTTC | CASSQDLAGLQETQYF
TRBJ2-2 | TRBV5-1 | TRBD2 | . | TGCGCCAGCAGCCTAGCGGGGGCGTCCGTCGGGGAGCTGTTTTTT | CASSLAGASVGELFF
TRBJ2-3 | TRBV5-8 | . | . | TGTGCCAGCAGCTTGGAGGGGGGCACAGATACGCAGTATTTT | CASSLEGGTDTQYF